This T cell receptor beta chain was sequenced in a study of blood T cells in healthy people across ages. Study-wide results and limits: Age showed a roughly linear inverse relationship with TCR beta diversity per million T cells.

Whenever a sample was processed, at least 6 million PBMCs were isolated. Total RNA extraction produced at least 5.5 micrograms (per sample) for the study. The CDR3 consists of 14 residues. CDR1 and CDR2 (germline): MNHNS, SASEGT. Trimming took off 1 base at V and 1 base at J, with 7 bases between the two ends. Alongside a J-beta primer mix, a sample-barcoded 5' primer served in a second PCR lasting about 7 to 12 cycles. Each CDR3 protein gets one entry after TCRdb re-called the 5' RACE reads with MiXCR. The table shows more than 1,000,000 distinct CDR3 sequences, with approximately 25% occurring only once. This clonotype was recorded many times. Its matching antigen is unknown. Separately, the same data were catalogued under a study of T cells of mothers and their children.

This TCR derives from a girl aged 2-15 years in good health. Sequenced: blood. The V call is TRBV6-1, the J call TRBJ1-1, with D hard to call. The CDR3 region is CASSEVAGNTEAFF. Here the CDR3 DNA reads TGTGCCAGCAGTGAAGTTGCCGGGAACACTGAAGCTTTCTTT.